Shown below are 32 T cell receptor beta chains from a single sample sequenced in a study of T cells after yellow fever vaccination. TCRdb reprocessed the 5' RACE reads with MiXCR, giving one entry per CDR3 protein. There are 110,000 to 150,000 distinct CDR3 sequences in the sample; about 6.2% occur only once, and approximately 0.59% lies in the top ten. The material sequenced was CD4+ T cells sorted from PBMCs, taken 10 days after the yellow fever booster vaccination. All receptors derive from a man younger than 45 who received the YFV17D yellow fever vaccine.

The sample holds many counts of this clonotype. The chain uses TRBV7-2 and TRBJ2-5; D unclear. Trimming stripped 5 bases from V and 1 base from J, with 17 bases between. Germline V gives CDR1 SGHTA, CDR2 FQGNSA. This CDR3 has 16 amino acids. CDR3 nucleotides: TGTGCCAGCAGCCTATTTACCACTACAATCCAAGAGACCCAGTACTTC. It yields the protein CASSLFTTTIQETQYF.

This clonotype showed up many times. This chain connects TRBV6-2 or TRBV6-3 to TRBJ2-1; D not resolved. With 5 bases removed from V and 8 bases from J, the gap between germline ends came to 19 bases. The CDR3 is 15 residues long. Germline V CDR1 and CDR2: MNHEY, SVGEGT. CDR3 region: CASSKWSLEKDEQFF. The CDR3 bases are TGTGCCAGCAGTAAATGGTCGCTGGAGAAAGATGAGCAGTTCTTC.

Many counts were recorded for this clonotype. The chain joins TRBV12-3 or TRBV12-4 to TRBJ2-1; 7 nucleotides align to TRBD1. This CDR3 spans 15 amino acids. V lost 5 bases, J lost 6 bases, and 10 bases stayed unmatched. CDR3: CASSERQGPINEQFF. As DNA, the CDR3 is TGTGCCAGCAGTGAACGACAGGGACCGATCAATGAGCAGTTCTTC.

This clonotype was seen many times. The chain recombines TRBV4-2 with TRBJ2-5; 7 bases are a match to TRBD2. V was pared by 4 bases and J by 1 base, with 0 bases of the junction left unmatched. CDR1 and CDR2 from the germline V gene are LGHNA and YNFKEQ. CDR3 length: 13 residues. The CDR3 nucleotides are TGTGCCAGCAGCCGGACTAGCCAAGAGACCCAGTACTTC. Amino acids: CASSRTSQETQYF.

V and J are TRBV5-6 and TRBJ2-1; 10 bases fit TRBD1. The CDR3 has 17 residues. Trimming took 3 bases from V and 15 from J; bases not matched to a gene: 21. From germline, CDR1 is SGHDT and CDR2 YYEEEE. In DNA form, the CDR3 reads TGTGCCAGCAGCTCAGGTTGGGACAGGGGCGTTTGGGCGCCCTCGTTCTTC. Translating it yields CASSSGWDRGVWAPSFF.

In its sample, this clonotype was seen many times. The chain carries TRBV20-1 and TRBJ1-4; 10 bases align to TRBD1. Per the germline V gene, CDR1 is DFQATT and CDR2 is SNEGSKA (reference sequence). The V and J ends lost 0 bases and 11 bases, in that order; junction bases with no gene match: 3. This CDR3 comprises 13 residues. CDR3 sequence: CSARDLGQGKLFF. CDR3 bases: TGCAGTGCTAGAGATTTGGGACAGGGGAAACTGTTTTTT.

This clonotype was counted ten times or more. This chain uses TRBV7-2 with TRBJ1-5; TRBD1 might be the D (6 bases). Germline-derived CDR1 and CDR2 are SGHTA and FQGNSA. The CDR3 runs 13 residues. V shed 2 bases and J shed 8 bases, with 10 bases lying between them. This chain's CDR3 is CASSLSGAKPQHF. CDR3 coding DNA: TGTGCCAGCAGCTTATCGGGGGCCAAGCCCCAGCATTTT.

Remarks on this clonotype: This may be a read error: a much more frequent sequence differs by one nucleotide. The chain recombines TRBV7-9 with TRBJ2-1; D possibly corresponds to TRBD1 (6 bases). Looked up from germline, CDR1 is SEHNR and CDR2 is FQNEAQ (reference sequence). The CDR3 extends over 16 amino acids. V lost 1 base and J 7 bases, leaving 17 bases between the germline ends. CDR3 residues: CASSLGTVTHLNEQFF. The CDR3 DNA is TGTGCCAGCAGCTTAGGGACAGTAACCCATTTGAATGAGCAGTTCTTC.

This clonotype has ten or more counts. The rearrangement links TRBV7-2 to TRBJ2-7; TRBD1 matches at 9 bases. The V segment lost 0 bases and the J segment 5 bases; nucleotides outside the gene matches: 5. Per germline, CDR1 SGHTA and CDR2 FQGNSA. The CDR3 runs 15 residues. The CDR3 DNA sequence: TGTGCCAGCAGCTTAGCGGGACAGGGTTTCCACGAGCAGTACTTC. Amino acids: CASSLAGQGFHEQYF.

This clonotype was detected ten times or more. This chain uses TRBV4-2 with TRBJ2-7; a weak D match, TRBD2 (6 bases). The CDR3 is 14 residues long. Per germline, CDR1 LGHNA and CDR2 YNFKEQ. Trimming cost V 1 base and J 6 bases, with 13 bases left between them. The chain's CDR3 is CASSQGTEGSEQYF. The CDR3, as DNA: TGTGCCAGCAGCCAAGGGACGGAGGGCTCCGAGCAGTACTTC.

In its sample, this clonotype was seen many times. This rearrangement joins TRBV24-1 to TRBJ2-1, with a possible D match to TRBD2 (6 bases). CDR1 is KGHDR, CDR2 SFDVKD, per germline. V lost 2 bases and J 4 bases, leaving 20 bases between the germline ends. This CDR3 spans 18 amino acids. The CDR3 nucleotides are TGTGCCACCAGTGATTGGACCCTTGGGGGAGGAATATACAATGAGCAGTTCTTC. It yields the protein CATSDWTLGGGIYNEQFF.

The table lists this clonotype with many counts. The chain couples TRBV7-2 to TRBJ2-7; TRBD2 agrees at 9 bases. V was pared by 1 base and J by 3 bases, with 4 bases of the junction left unmatched. This CDR3 has 15 residues. CDR1 is SGHTA, CDR2 FQGNSA, per germline. DNA for the CDR3: TGTGCCAGCAGCTTAGTGGCTAGCGGGAACTACGAGCAGTACTTC. Protein sequence: CASSLVASGNYEQYF. Based on the CDR3 plus reference TRBV7-2 and TRBJ2-7, the full variable domain is GAGVSQSPSNKVTEKGKDVELRCDPISGHTALYWYRQSLGQGLEFLIYFQGNSAPDKSGLPSDRFSAERTGGSVSTLTIQRTQQEDSAVYLCASSLVASGNYEQYFGPGTRLTVT.

Ten or more counts support this clonotype. The chain uses TRBV19 and TRBJ1-2, with D hard to call. CDR3 length: 14 residues. Trimming took off 2 bases at V and 0 bases at J, with 7 bases between the two ends. CDR1 and CDR2 (germline): LNHDA, SQIVND (reference sequence). The CDR3 DNA follows: TGTGCCAGTAGTATAACCCGCTCTAACTATGGCTACACCTTC. Translating gives CASSITRSNYGYTF.

This clonotype was counted at least ten times. This sequence joins TRBV7-2 and TRBJ2-7; 8 positions match TRBD2. Germline V gene data show CDR1 as SGHTA and CDR2 as FQGNSA. V gave up 5 bases and J gave up 4 bases; unmatched junction bases: 13. The CDR3 consists of 16 residues. The chain's CDR3 is CASSEGSGLALYEQYF. As DNA, the CDR3 is TGTGCCAGCAGCGAGGGTTCCGGACTAGCCTTGTACGAGCAGTACTTC.

There are many counts of this clonotype. V and J are TRBV19 and TRBJ2-2; the D is unclear. There are 14 residues in the CDR3. The germline V gene has CDR1 LNHDA and CDR2 SQIVND (reference sequence). Deletions cut 4 bases from V and 6 bases from J, with 12 bases between. CDR3 residues: CASSRPGRSGELFF. CDR3 coding DNA: TGTGCCAGTAGTAGGCCAGGACGGTCCGGGGAGCTGTTTTTT.

This clonotype appeared many times. The chain uses TRBV20-1 and TRBJ1-1, with a weak D call TRBD1 (5 bases). V was cut by 0 bases and J by 4 bases, with 15 bases left in between. The germline CDR1 and CDR2 sequences are DFQATT and SNEGSKA (reference sequence). The CDR3 runs to 15 residues. CDR3 residues: CSARDHRGSGTEAFF. The DNA of the CDR3 is TGCAGTGCTAGAGATCATCGGGGCTCTGGCACTGAAGCTTTCTTT.

This clonotype was recorded at least ten times. The rearrangement joins TRBV7-9 to TRBJ2-7; D possibly matches TRBD1 or TRBD2 (5 bases each). V shed 11 bases and J shed 4 bases, with 15 bases lying between them. From germline, CDR1 is SEHNR and CDR2 FQNEAQ (reference sequence). This CDR3 has 12 residues. The CDR3 is CAEGLDGYEQYF. In DNA, the CDR3 is TGTGCCGAGGGGCTAGATGGGTACGAGCAGTACTTC.

In this sample, this clonotype turned up many times. V usage is TRBV12-3 or TRBV12-4 and J usage is TRBJ2-7; D is tentatively TRBD1 or TRBD2 (7 bases each). The CDR3 loop spans 14 amino acids. Trimming removed 6 bases at V and 4 bases at J, with 16 bases between. In DNA form, the CDR3 reads TGTGCCAGCAGACTTCAGGGGGGGGGTTACGAGCAGTACTTC. Translation: CASRLQGGGYEQYF.

This clonotype was detected ten times or more. The V and J genes are TRBV5-1 and TRBJ2-1, with a possible D match to TRBD1 (5 bases). Germline CDR1 is SGHRS and CDR2 is YFSETQ. The CDR3 loop spans 15 amino acids. V was clipped by 2 bases and J by 2 bases, with 11 bases between them. The CDR3 nucleotides read TGCGCCAGCAGCTTAGGTATAGGGGCCTACAATGAGCAGTTCTTC. Its protein is CASSLGIGAYNEQFF.

For this clonotype: A much larger clone lies a single base off, so this may be a read error. The genes are TRBV21-1 and TRBJ2-7; the DNA was not compared with TRBD1, the D call given in the table. TRBV21-1 is flagged as a pseudogene. The CDR3 runs to 17 residues. As DNA, the CDR3 is TGTGCCAGCAGCAAAGATGGGGTCGGGACAGACGTTTTGGAGCAGTACTTC. It encodes CASSKDGVGTDVLEQYF.

This clonotype has ten or more counts. V usage is TRBV5-1 and J usage is TRBJ2-2, with D tentatively TRBD1 or TRBD2 (6 bases each). The ends were cut back, 6 bases at V and 7 bases at J, with 19 bases in the middle. The CDR3 contains 15 residues. The germline CDR1 and CDR2 sequences are SGHRS and YFSETQ. The DNA of the CDR3 is TGCGCCAGCACAGGGGTGCCCGGGAGTGTCGGGGAGCTGTTTTTT. Its translation is CASTGVPGSVGELFF.

This clonotype was counted many times. The chain uses TRBV9 and TRBJ2-6, with a possible D match to TRBD2 (6 bases). The CDR3 contains 15 residues. CDR1 and CDR2 (germline): SGDLS, YYNGEE. The V gene lost 3 bases and the J gene lost 2 bases, with 9 bases spanning the gap. The CDR3 is CASSAGGAGANVLTF. CDR3 nucleotides: TGTGCCAGCAGCGCCGGGGGAGCTGGGGCCAACGTCCTGACTTTC.

This clonotype appeared a few times. The rearrangement links TRBV18 to TRBJ2-7; 7 bases are a match to TRBD1. Germline CDR1 and CDR2: KGHSH and LQKENI. J was trimmed by 3 bases and V by 0 bases; bases with no gene match: 11. The CDR3 spans 17 residues. CDR3 coding DNA: TGTGCCAGCTCACCACCGGTCGTCACAGGGGCCGACTACGAGCAGTACTTC. It codes for CASSPPVVTGADYEQYF.

The CDR3 spells CASSFTGTSATEQYF. As DNA, the CDR3 is TGCGCCAGCAGCTTTACTGGGACTAGTGCCACCGAGCAGTACTTC. The J gene is TRBJ2-7, the V gene TRBV5-1, with 8 bases identical to TRBD2. CDR3 length: 15 amino acids. Germline CDR1 is SGHRS and CDR2 is YFSETQ. Trimming took 2 bases from V and 6 from J; bases not matched to a gene: 10. The variable domain in full, completed from reference TRBV5-1 and TRBJ2-7, reads KAGVTQTPRYLIKTRGQQVTLSCSPISGHRSVSWYQQTPGQGLQFLFEYFSETQRNKGNFPGRFSGRQFSNSRSEMNVSTLELGDSALYLCASSFTGTSATEQYFGPGTRLTVT.

This clonotype was observed at least ten times. The chain joins TRBV5-1 to TRBJ1-2, with D perhaps TRBD1 (5 bases). Trimming cost V 4 bases and J 2 bases, with 21 bases left between them. This CDR3 region has 17 residues. The V gene's germline CDR1 is SGHRS and CDR2 YFSETQ. Here the CDR3 DNA reads TGCGCCAGCAGCCAGAAAAAAACCTCAGGGACCAACTATGGCTACACCTTC. Its protein is CASSQKKTSGTNYGYTF.

In its sample, this clonotype was seen many times. V is TRBV6-5 and J is TRBJ2-7; no firm D call. V was clipped by 2 bases and J by 6 bases, with 17 bases between them. CDR3 size: 15 residues. The germline V gene encodes CDR1 MNHEY and CDR2 SVGAGI. DNA of the CDR3: TGTGCCAGCAGTTACGTTGCACTAACCCCGTCCGAGCAGTACTTC. Protein: CASSYVALTPSEQYF.

This clonotype was recorded many times. The J gene is TRBJ2-3, the V gene TRBV7-3, with 8 nucleotides matching TRBD2. The CDR3 sequence is 19 residues long. The germline V gene encodes CDR1 SGHTA and CDR2 FQGTGA. Losses at the gene ends were 3 bases for V and 4 bases for J; bases not matched to a gene: 18. The CDR3 spells CASSLAFLAGPGSSDTQYF. CDR3 DNA sequence: TGTGCCAGCAGCTTGGCCTTCTTAGCGGGACCAGGGTCCTCAGATACGCAGTATTTT.

This clonotype was found a few times. This sequence joins TRBV18 and TRBJ1-2; D remains ambiguous. The V end lost 2 bases, the J end lost 8 bases, and 18 bases lay between the germline ends. The V gene's germline CDR1 is KGHSH and CDR2 LQKENI. The CDR3 is made up of 15 amino acids. The CDR3 DNA reads as TGTGCCAGCTCACCAACGGGCCAGTACGCGTTCGGCTACACCTTC. Translating it yields CASSPTGQYAFGYTF. The entire variable domain, with the rest obtained from reference TRBV18 and TRBJ1-2, is as follows: NAGVMQNPRHLVRRRGQEARLRCSPMKGHSHVYWYRQLPEEGLKFMVYLQKENIIDESGMPKERFSAEFPKEGPSILRIQQVVRGDSAAYFCASSPTGQYAFGYTFGSGTRLTVV.

This clonotype was counted between two and nine times. J is TRBJ2-6 and V is TRBV10-3, with D unclear. Between the trimmed V and J ends, which lost 10 bases and 0 bases, there was a span of 13 bases. The CDR3 covers 15 residues. Germline values: CDR1 ENHRY, CDR2 SYGVKD. The CDR3 sequence is CATTDANSGANVLTF. CDR3 in DNA: TGTGCCACCACCGACGCAAACTCTGGGGCCAACGTCCTGACTTTC.

This clonotype was detected a few times. The chain uses TRBV20-1 and TRBJ2-7, with TRBD1 as a possible D gene (5 bases). Trimming stripped 3 bases from V and 2 bases from J, with 26 bases between. This CDR3 has 18 residues. Per the germline V gene, CDR1 is DFQATT and CDR2 is SNEGSKA (reference sequence). For the CDR3, the DNA is TGCAGTGCTAGTAGGCGACCTGAGTTCGGTAAAGGGGCCTACGAGCAGTACTTC. Amino acids: CSASRRPEFGKGAYEQYF.

In the case of this clonotype: A clone one base away is much larger, so this may be a read error. The chain is built from TRBV2 and TRBJ2-1; D is perhaps TRBD1 or TRBD2 (6 bases each). This CDR3 region has 17 residues. The germline V gene encodes CDR1 SNHLY and CDR2 FYNNEI. This CDR3 is CDSSEGWGAPRGNEQFF. The CDR3 nucleotides are TGTGACAGCAGTGAAGGGTGGGGGGCGCCCCGAGGCAATGAGCAGTTCTTC. The whole variable domain, filled in from reference TRBV2 and TRBJ2-1, reads EPEVTQTPSHQVTQMGQEVILRCVPISNHLYFYWYRQILGQKVEFLVSFYNNEISEKSEIFDDQFSVERPDGSNFTLKIRSTKLEDSAMYFCDSSEGWGAPRGNEQFFGPGTRLTVL.

There are many counts of this clonotype. The chain is built from TRBV5-1 and TRBJ2-1; no clear D. Per germline, CDR1 SGHRS and CDR2 YFSETQ. Trimming took 1 base from V and 0 from J, leaving 11 bases between them. This CDR3 has 16 amino acids. DNA of the CDR3: TGCGCCAGCAGCTTGAGCCCCGACCGCTCCTACAATGAGCAGTTCTTC. Translating gives CASSLSPDRSYNEQFF.